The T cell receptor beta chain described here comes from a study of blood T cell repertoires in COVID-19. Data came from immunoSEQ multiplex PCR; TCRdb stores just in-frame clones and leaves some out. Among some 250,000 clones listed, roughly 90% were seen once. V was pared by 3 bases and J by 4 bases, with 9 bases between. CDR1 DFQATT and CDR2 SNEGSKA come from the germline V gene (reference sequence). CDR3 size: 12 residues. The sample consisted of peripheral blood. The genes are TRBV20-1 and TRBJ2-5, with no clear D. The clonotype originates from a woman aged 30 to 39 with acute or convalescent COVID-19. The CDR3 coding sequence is TGCAGTGCTAGTTATAACAGAGAGACCCAGTACTTC. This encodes CSASYNRETQYF.